The rows below give T cell receptor beta chains drawn from one sample of a study of T cells in localized non-small cell lung cancer. Some clones are missing from TCRdb's copy, which holds only in-frame ones; the method was immunoSEQ multiplex PCR. The repertoire consists of about 26,000 clones, with approximately 89% occurring once and the leading ten covering roughly 4%. The sample in question was peripheral blood, obtained before any cancer treatment. These receptors all come from a female donor at least 60 years old with stage II squamous cell lung carcinoma. The CDR3 runs from the conserved cysteine through the conserved F or W. A D gene is named only where the DNA matches it firmly. Clone size is shown for a subset of rows, as once, few, many or a class of expanded clone.

j_call: TRBJ2-7; v_call: TRBV5-1; clone_size: -; d_call: TRBD1; cdr3_aa: CASSLTGTGIHEQYF; cdr3_nt: TGCGCCAGCAGCTTGACCGGGACAGGGATCCACGAGCAGTACTTC
j_call: TRBJ2-1; v_call: TRBV7-3; clone_size: -; d_call: TRBD2; cdr3_aa: CASSLFVAGGLDEQFF; cdr3_nt: TGTGCCAGCAGCTTATTCGTAGCGGGAGGGCTGGATGAGCAGTTCTTC
j_call: TRBJ1-1; v_call: TRBV10-2; clone_size: -; d_call: -; cdr3_aa: CASSDSENTEAFF; cdr3_nt: TGCGCCAGCAGTGATAGTGAGAACACTGAAGCTTTCTTT
j_call: TRBJ2-7; v_call: TRBV7-2; clone_size: -; d_call: -; cdr3_aa: CASTLGSDYEQYF; cdr3_nt: TGTGCCAGCACCTTGGGGTCGGACTACGAGCAGTACTTC
j_call: TRBJ2-5; v_call: TRBV18; clone_size: -; d_call: -; cdr3_aa: CASSPNGLRKETQYF; cdr3_nt: TGTGCCAGCTCACCAAATGGGCTTAGAAAAGAGACCCAGTACTTC
j_call: TRBJ2-7; v_call: TRBV18; clone_size: once; d_call: TRBD2; cdr3_aa: CASSPSGGFRGEQYF; cdr3_nt: TGTGCCAGCTCACCGTCGGGGGGGTTTCGAGGCGAGCAGTACTTC
j_call: TRBJ2-1; v_call: TRBV10-3; clone_size: once; d_call: -; cdr3_aa: CAISEGRWGEQFF; cdr3_nt: TGTGCCATCAGTGAAGGGAGGTGGGGGGAGCAGTTCTTC
j_call: TRBJ2-7; v_call: TRBV2; clone_size: -; d_call: -; cdr3_aa: CATRTSAVLEQYF; cdr3_nt: TGTGCCACCAGGACGAGCGCCGTTTTGGAGCAGTACTTC
j_call: TRBJ2-7; v_call: TRBV20-1; clone_size: -; d_call: -; cdr3_aa: CSFEVGRQYF; cdr3_nt: TGCAGCTTCGAGGTCGGGCGGCAGTACTTC
j_call: TRBJ2-3; v_call: TRBV29-1; clone_size: -; d_call: TRBD2; cdr3_aa: CSVVGILAGEADTQYF; cdr3_nt: TGCAGCGTTGTGGGCATCCTAGCGGGAGAGGCGGATACGCAGTATTTT
j_call: TRBJ1-5; v_call: TRBV2; clone_size: -; d_call: -; cdr3_aa: CASRIGGGLDQPQHF; cdr3_nt: TGTGCCAGCAGGATAGGAGGGGGGCTGGATCAGCCCCAGCATTTT
j_call: TRBJ1-2; v_call: TRBV5-5; clone_size: -; d_call: -; cdr3_aa: CASSLAVAEYGYTF; cdr3_nt: TGTGCCAGCAGCTTGGCAGTCGCAGAATATGGCTACACCTTC
j_call: TRBJ2-2; v_call: TRBV7-9; clone_size: -; d_call: -; cdr3_aa: CASSLAGRPISGELFF; cdr3_nt: TGTGCCAGCAGCTTAGCGGGCAGGCCTATCTCCGGGGAGCTGTTTTTT
j_call: TRBJ2-7; v_call: TRBV19; clone_size: once; d_call: TRBD1; cdr3_aa: CASSTGQGPYGQYF; cdr3_nt: TGTGCCAGTAGTACCGGACAGGGCCCTTACGGGCAGTACTTC
j_call: TRBJ1-2; v_call: TRBV10-2; clone_size: -; d_call: -; cdr3_aa: CASTPLPGNYGYTF; cdr3_nt: TGCGCCAGCACGCCCCTCCCAGGGAACTATGGCTACACCTTC
j_call: TRBJ1-1; v_call: TRBV4-1; clone_size: -; d_call: -; cdr3_aa: CASSQERTIKNTEAFF; cdr3_nt: TGCGCCAGCAGCCAAGAAAGAACCATCAAGAACACTGAAGCTTTCTTT
j_call: TRBJ1-5; v_call: TRBV19; clone_size: -; d_call: -; cdr3_aa: CASSTRQSNQPQHF; cdr3_nt: TGTGCCAGTAGTACTCGACAGAGCAATCAGCCCCAGCATTTT
j_call: TRBJ2-3; v_call: TRBV5-6; clone_size: -; d_call: -; cdr3_aa: CASSLVGSTDTQYF; cdr3_nt: TGTGCCAGCAGCTTGGTAGGTAGCACAGATACGCAGTATTTT
j_call: TRBJ1-6; v_call: TRBV12-5; clone_size: -; d_call: -; cdr3_aa: CASGLEEESPLHF; cdr3_nt: TGTGCTAGTGGTTTGGAAGAAGAGTCACCCCTCCACTTT
j_call: TRBJ2-3; v_call: TRBV18; clone_size: once; d_call: TRBD2; cdr3_aa: CASSRTSGGGTDTQYF; cdr3_nt: TGTGCCAGCTCCCGGACTAGCGGGGGAGGCACAGATACGCAGTATTTT
j_call: TRBJ1-1; v_call: TRBV6-6; clone_size: -; d_call: -; cdr3_aa: CASSYVGGDTEAFF; cdr3_nt: TGTGCCAGCAGTTACGTCGGGGGGGACACTGAAGCTTTCTTT
j_call: TRBJ1-2; v_call: TRBV4-1; clone_size: -; d_call: -; cdr3_aa: CASSGAGTGYGYTF; cdr3_nt: TGCGCCAGCAGCGGAGCCGGGACCGGATATGGCTACACCTTC
j_call: TRBJ2-7; v_call: TRBV27; clone_size: -; d_call: TRBD2; cdr3_aa: CASSLRLAGFYEQYF; cdr3_nt: TGTGCCAGCAGTTTACGGCTAGCGGGCTTTTACGAGCAGTACTTC
j_call: TRBJ2-3; v_call: TRBV2; clone_size: -; d_call: TRBD2; cdr3_aa: CASRREGRDTQYF; cdr3_nt: TGTGCCAGCAGGAGGGAGGGTAGGGATACGCAGTATTTT
j_call: TRBJ2-7; v_call: TRBV5-5; clone_size: -; d_call: -; cdr3_aa: CASSQTSMREQYF; cdr3_nt: TGTGCCAGCAGCCAGACTAGTATGAGGGAGCAGTACTTC
j_call: TRBJ2-3; v_call: TRBV6-4; clone_size: once; d_call: -; cdr3_aa: CASSSVAGRQDTQYF; cdr3_nt: TGTGCCAGCAGTTCAGTTGCGGGGCGACAAGATACGCAGTATTTT
j_call: TRBJ2-7; v_call: TRBV7-8; clone_size: -; d_call: -; cdr3_aa: CASSWRGGATYEQYF; cdr3_nt: TGTGCCAGCAGCTGGAGAGGGGGAGCAACCTACGAGCAGTACTTC
j_call: TRBJ1-5; v_call: TRBV27; clone_size: few; d_call: -; cdr3_aa: CASRRDVGNQPQHF; cdr3_nt: TGTGCCAGCAGACGTGATGTGGGCAATCAGCCCCAGCATTTT
j_call: TRBJ1-5; v_call: TRBV7-9; clone_size: -; d_call: -; cdr3_aa: CASSLAGLNQPQHF; cdr3_nt: TGTGCCAGCAGCTTAGCCGGGCTCAATCAGCCCCAGCATTTT
j_call: TRBJ1-2; v_call: TRBV6-6; clone_size: -; d_call: -; cdr3_aa: CASSYGWGGGYTF; cdr3_nt: TGTGCCAGCAGTTATGGGTGGGGAGGGGGCTACACCTTC
j_call: TRBJ2-2; v_call: TRBV19; clone_size: -; d_call: TRBD2; cdr3_aa: CASSTGGLAGGSGELFF; cdr3_nt: TGTGCCAGTAGTACTGGGGGACTAGCGGGAGGGTCCGGGGAGCTGTTTTTT
j_call: TRBJ1-1; v_call: TRBV18; clone_size: -; d_call: -; cdr3_aa: CASSPIQVNTEAFF; cdr3_nt: TGTGCCAGCTCACCCATACAGGTGAACACTGAAGCTTTCTTT
j_call: TRBJ1-1; v_call: TRBV5-6; clone_size: -; d_call: -; cdr3_aa: CASSLQNKWGMNTEAFF; cdr3_nt: TGTGCCAGCAGCCTCCAGAACAAGTGGGGGATGAACACTGAAGCTTTCTTT
j_call: TRBJ2-1; v_call: TRBV18; clone_size: -; d_call: -; cdr3_aa: CASSTGFSEQFF; cdr3_nt: TGTGCCAGCTCAACCGGGTTTAGTGAGCAGTTCTTC
j_call: TRBJ1-1; v_call: TRBV6-1; clone_size: -; d_call: -; cdr3_aa: CASNKWQTMNTEAFF; cdr3_nt: TGTGCCAGCAATAAATGGCAGACCATGAACACTGAAGCTTTCTTT
j_call: TRBJ2-3; v_call: TRBV6-1; clone_size: -; d_call: TRBD2; cdr3_aa: CASSGSAGGYTDTQYF; cdr3_nt: TGTGCCAGCAGTGGGAGCGCGGGGGGGTACACAGATACGCAGTATTTT
j_call: TRBJ1-1; v_call: TRBV28; clone_size: -; d_call: TRBD1; cdr3_aa: CASGQVETEAFF; cdr3_nt: TGTGCCAGCGGACAGGTAGAAACTGAAGCTTTCTTT
j_call: TRBJ1-2; v_call: TRBV30; clone_size: -; d_call: -; cdr3_aa: CAWTLEGVGGGYTF; cdr3_nt: TGTGCCTGGACCTTAGAGGGGGTAGGGGGAGGCTACACCTTC
j_call: TRBJ2-5; v_call: TRBV7-7; clone_size: once; d_call: -; cdr3_aa: CASSPTGETQYF; cdr3_nt: TGTGCTAGCAGTCCAACGGGGGAGACCCAGTACTTC
j_call: TRBJ2-5; v_call: TRBV7-8; clone_size: once; d_call: -; cdr3_aa: CASSLDGFQETQYF; cdr3_nt: TGTGCCAGCAGCTTGGACGGATTCCAAGAGACCCAGTACTTC
j_call: TRBJ2-7; v_call: TRBV4-1; clone_size: once; d_call: TRBD1; cdr3_aa: CASSLRDRYEQYF; cdr3_nt: TGCGCCAGCAGCCTCCGGGACAGATACGAGCAGTACTTC
j_call: TRBJ2-7; v_call: TRBV5-1; clone_size: -; d_call: -; cdr3_aa: CASSLVGGYEQYF; cdr3_nt: TGCGCCAGCAGCTTGGTAGGGGGCTACGAGCAGTACTTC
j_call: TRBJ2-2; v_call: TRBV7-2; clone_size: -; d_call: -; cdr3_aa: CASSFPLGGGELFF; cdr3_nt: TGTGCCAGCAGCTTCCCCCTAGGAGGCGGGGAGCTGTTTTTT
j_call: TRBJ2-2; v_call: TRBV18; clone_size: -; d_call: -; cdr3_aa: CASSPGQANTGELFF; cdr3_nt: TGTGCCAGCTCACCGGGCCAAGCGAACACCGGGGAGCTGTTTTTT
j_call: TRBJ1-4; v_call: TRBV4-3; clone_size: -; d_call: TRBD1; cdr3_aa: CASSQDLGTDYEKLFF; cdr3_nt: TGCGCCAGCAGCCAAGATCTCGGGACAGACTATGAAAAACTGTTTTTT
j_call: TRBJ2-7; v_call: TRBV4-2; clone_size: -; d_call: TRBD2; cdr3_aa: CASSQVASGLLSYEQYF; cdr3_nt: TGTGCCAGCAGCCAAGTTGCTAGCGGCCTGCTGTCCTACGAGCAGTACTTC
j_call: TRBJ2-4; v_call: TRBV10-3; clone_size: -; d_call: -; cdr3_aa: CAISGTQNIQYF; cdr3_nt: TGTGCCATCAGTGGAACCCAAAACATTCAGTACTTC